One sample yielded the 28 T cell receptor beta chains listed below, sequenced in a study of cytomegalovirus exposure and HLA in healthy donors. Primers for the PCR totalled 60 Vbeta and 13 Jbeta. Libraries were prepared by immunoSEQ multiplex PCR; TCRdb keeps only in-frame clonotypes and omits some of them. This repertoire shows around 94,000 clones, about 81% found once; its top ten account for around 1.9%. The sample taken for sequencing was PBMCs. These receptors were collected from a young man in good health and CMV-seronegative.

The V gene is TRBV29-1, the J gene TRBJ1-1; 8 bases match TRBD1. J gave up 5 bases and V 6 bases, and 5 bases lay outside the gene matches. The length of the CDR3 is 12 residues. Germline V gives CDR1 SQVTM, CDR2 ANQGSEA. The CDR3: CSVGTGGTEAFF. Here the CDR3 DNA reads TGCAGCGTCGGGACAGGCGGTACTGAAGCTTTCTTT.

The genes are TRBV30 and TRBJ1-1, with D perhaps matching TRBD1 (6 bases). Deletions cut 4 bases from V and 5 bases from J, with 14 bases between. Germline CDR1 is GTSNPN and CDR2 is SVGIG (reference sequence). CDR3 length: 13 amino acids. The DNA of the CDR3 is TGTGCCTGGACTAGCAAGGGGGAAACTGAAGCTTTCTTT. Its translation: CAWTSKGETEAFF.

Only one count was recorded for this clone. CDR3 amino acids: CASSFPLQETQYF. In nucleotides, the CDR3 is TGTGCCAGCAGCTTTCCCCTCCAAGAGACCCAGTACTTC. The V call is TRBV7-3, the J call TRBJ2-5; D is undetermined. The germline V gene has CDR1 SGHTA and CDR2 FQGTGA. Trimming removed 3 bases from V and 1 base from J, with 6 bases in between. The CDR3 loop spans 13 amino acids.

This clone was picked up one time. The chain has TRBV19 and TRBJ2-1; 7 positions match TRBD1. From germline, CDR1 is LNHDA and CDR2 SQIVND (reference sequence). This CDR3 spans 13 amino acids. The ends lost 5 bases at V and 7 bases at J; junction bases unmatched: 5. CDR3 amino acids: CASSRQGQNEQFF. The CDR3 DNA sequence: TGTGCCAGTAGTCGACAGGGACAGAATGAGCAGTTCTTC.

The chain couples TRBV30 to TRBJ1-1, with D possibly matching TRBD1 (5 bases). CDR1 is GTSNPN, CDR2 SVGIG, per germline (reference sequence). This CDR3 has 14 amino acids. With 2 bases removed from V and 2 bases from J, the gap between germline ends came to 12 bases. DNA for the CDR3: TGTGCCTGGAGTCGTGGGGGGGACAACACTGAAGCTTTCTTT. Translated: CAWSRGGDNTEAFF.

The chain uses TRBV15 and TRBJ2-7; tentatively, D is TRBD2 (6 bases). Looked up from germline, CDR1 is LNHNV and CDR2 is YYDKDF (reference sequence). The CDR3 consists of 17 residues. V was cut by 0 bases and J by 5 bases, with 20 bases left in between. The CDR3 sequence: CATSRDLVGGPLDEQYF. CDR3 DNA sequence: TGTGCCACCAGCAGAGATCTGGTCGGGGGACCGCTTGACGAGCAGTACTTC.

The rearrangement joins TRBV5-3 to TRBJ1-2, with no clear D. TRBV5-3 is filed as an ORF, its function uncertain. The CDR3 extends over 13 amino acids. Trimming stripped 4 bases from V and 8 bases from J, with 15 bases between. The CDR3 spells CARSATRRYGYTF. In nucleotides, the CDR3 is TGTGCCAGAAGCGCGACGCGGCGGTACGGCTACACCTTC.

This clone was seen only once. The CDR3 nucleotides read TGTGCCATCAGTGTAGCGCCGGACAGGCAGTTCTTC. Translating gives CAISVAPDRQFF. This chain connects TRBV10-3 to TRBJ2-1, with TRBD1 as a possible D gene (6 bases). CDR3 length: 12 amino acids. Deletions cut 4 bases from V and 12 bases from J, with 13 bases between. CDR1 ENHRY and CDR2 SYGVKD come from the germline V gene.

The V gene is TRBV29-1, the J gene TRBJ2-7; 7 positions match TRBD1. Germline CDR1 reads SQVTM; CDR2 reads ANQGSEA. V lost 4 bases to trimming and J lost 3 bases; unmatched junction nucleotides: 6. This CDR3 region has 13 residues. DNA of the CDR3: TGCAGCGTTGTCACAGGGGACAGCTACGAGCAGTACTTC. Protein product: CSVVTGDSYEQYF.

The chain carries TRBV5-4 and TRBJ2-1; TRBD1 agrees at 9 bases. The germline V gene encodes CDR1 SGHNT and CDR2 YYREEE (reference sequence). The J segment lost 4 bases and the V segment lost 3 bases, leaving 5 bases of the junction unmatched. The CDR3 has 15 amino acids. In nucleotides, the CDR3 is TGTGCCAGCAGCTCACCGGGACAGGGTTACAATGAGCAGTTCTTC. Protein product: CASSSPGQGYNEQFF.

The chain links TRBV27 to TRBJ2-7; 8 bases agree with TRBD1. With 10 bases clipped from V and 7 bases from J, the junction kept 9 bases outside the gene matches. CDR3 length equals 12 residues. The V gene's germline CDR1 is MNHEY and CDR2 SMNVEV (reference sequence). CDR3 sequence (DNA): TGTGCCACCGGACAGGGAACTTGGGAGCAGTACTTC. Its translation is CATGQGTWEQYF.

The chain has TRBV9 and TRBJ1-4; a weak D match, TRBD1 (5 bases). This CDR3 region has 15 residues. The V gene lost 4 bases and the J gene lost 7 bases, with 17 bases spanning the gap. Germline CDR1 reads SGDLS; CDR2 reads YYNGEE. This chain's CDR3 is CASSPQGGTGEKLFF. The CDR3 bases are TGTGCCAGCAGCCCCCAGGGAGGGACTGGTGAAAAACTGTTTTTT.

V gene TRBV7-6 combines with J gene TRBJ1-4; D is possibly TRBD1 (6 bases). This CDR3 contains 16 residues. The germline CDR1 and CDR2 sequences are SGHVS and FNYEAQ. V gave up 0 bases and J gave up 3 bases, with 11 bases separating them. Here the CDR3 DNA reads TGTGCCAGCAGCTTAGCTCGGGGGGCCGCTAATGAAAAACTGTTTTTT. Translated, it gives CASSLARGAANEKLFF.

The chain carries TRBV19 and TRBJ2-5; a possible D gene is TRBD1 (6 bases). This CDR3 region has 15 residues. Germline V gene data show CDR1 as LNHDA and CDR2 as SQIVND (reference sequence). V was trimmed by 2 bases and J by 1 base, leaving 11 bases between them. Here the CDR3 DNA reads TGTGCCAGTAGTATATCAGGGGCCCTCCAAGAGACCCAGTACTTC. Amino acid sequence: CASSISGALQETQYF.

This clone was counted between two and nine times. The CDR3 coding sequence is TGTGCCAGCAGTCCCGAGGCAGGGCCCCGCGGTGAGACCCAGTACTTC. Translation: CASSPEAGPRGETQYF. The V and J genes are TRBV11-1 and TRBJ2-5, with a possible D match to TRBD1 (5 bases). Trimming cost V 6 bases and J 5 bases, with 22 bases left between them. Germline loops: CDR1 SGHAT, CDR2 FQDESV (reference sequence). CDR3 length equals 16 residues. Complete variable domain (other parts from reference TRBV11-1 and TRBJ2-5): EAEVAQSPRYKITEKSQAVAFWCDPISGHATLYWYRQILGQGPELLVQFQDESVVDDSQLPKDRFSAERLKGVDSTLKIQPAELGDSAMYLCASSPEAGPRGETQYFGPGTRLLVL.

This clone was seen just once. The rearrangement joins TRBV10-2 to TRBJ1-2, with 7 positions matching TRBD1. V shed 8 bases, J shed 4 bases, and the junction held 13 bases outside the gene matches. The CDR3 has 15 amino acids. CDR1 and CDR2 from the germline V gene are WSHSY and SAAADI. The CDR3 bases are TGCGCCAGCGGCAGGGACAGTCGCCCGAGCTATGGCTACACCTTC. Its protein product is CASGRDSRPSYGYTF.

This chain connects TRBV11-3 to TRBJ2-3; 8 nucleotides match TRBD2. V gave up 1 base and J gave up 9 bases; unmatched junction bases: 6. CDR1 and CDR2 (germline): SGHNT, YENEEA. This CDR3 spans 14 amino acids. The CDR3 DNA is TGTGCCAGCAGCTTAGTTCAGTCTAGCGGGACGCAGTATTTT. Its protein is CASSLVQSSGTQYF.

The rearrangement uses TRBV18 and TRBJ2-3; D remains unclear. Trimming stripped 3 bases from V and 2 bases from J, with 12 bases between. This CDR3 contains 15 residues. The germline CDR1 and CDR2 sequences are KGHSH and LQKENI. The CDR3 here is CASSPETLTTDTQYF. In nucleotides, the CDR3 is TGTGCCAGCTCACCGGAGACTCTCACCACAGATACGCAGTATTTT. The entire variable domain, with the rest obtained from reference TRBV18 and TRBJ2-3, is as follows: NAGVMQNPRHLVRRRGQEARLRCSPMKGHSHVYWYRQLPEEGLKFMVYLQKENIIDESGMPKERFSAEFPKEGPSILRIQQVVRGDSAAYFCASSPETLTTDTQYFGPGTRLTVL.

With respect to this clone: At one boundary the junction diverges from the germline segment, which might be a read error. J is TRBJ2-5 and V is TRBV7-7, with D maybe TRBD2 (6 bases). The CDR3 runs to 15 residues. Germline V gives CDR1 SSHAT, CDR2 FNYEAQ (reference sequence). This chain's CDR3 is CASSLAAGRSATQYF. CDR3 in DNA: TGTGCTAGCAGCTTAGCGGCGGGACGCAGCGCGACCCAGTACTTC.

J is TRBJ1-2 and V is TRBV9; no clear D. This CDR3 region has 13 residues. The germline V gene encodes CDR1 SGDLS and CDR2 YYNGEE. V dropped 7 bases and J dropped 5 bases, with 15 bases sitting between them. The CDR3 bases are TGTGCCAGCCGTGGTGGAGGGATTTATGGCTACACCTTC. Protein: CASRGGGIYGYTF.

The chain combines TRBV5-8 with TRBJ2-4, with 9 nucleotides matching TRBD1. The junction had 7 bases not matched to a gene; V was cut back by 3 bases and J by 0 bases. CDR1 is SGHTS and CDR2 is YDEGEE in the germline V gene. This CDR3 has 17 residues. CDR3 sequence (DNA): TGTGCCAGCAGCTCGCCGGGACAGGGTTTAGCCAAAAACATTCAGTACTTC. It translates to CASSSPGQGLAKNIQYF. Full variable domain (rest looked up from reference TRBV5-8 and TRBJ2-4): EAGVTQSPTHLIKTRGQQATLRCSPISGHTSVYWYQQALGLGLQFLLWYDEGEERNRGNFPPRFSGRQFPNYSSELNVNALELEDSALYLCASSSPGQGLAKNIQYFGAGTRLSVL.

V usage is TRBV6-1 and J usage is TRBJ1-1; 7 nucleotides match TRBD1. CDR3 length: 16 amino acids. V shed 4 bases and J 5 bases; nucleotides not matched to a gene: 13. Germline V CDR1 and CDR2: MNHNS, SASEGT. CDR3 bases: TGTGCCAGCAGTGCTCCAGGGGGATTTATGATAACTGAAGCTTTCTTT. Encoded protein: CASSAPGGFMITEAFF.

The genes are TRBV7-9 and TRBJ1-5, with a weak D call TRBD1 (6 bases). Germline CDR1 SEHNR, CDR2 FQNEAQ (reference sequence). V was cut by 2 bases and J by 3 bases, with 14 bases left in between. The CDR3 contains 16 residues. The CDR3 loop reads CASSLHADRLNQPQHF. In nucleotides, the CDR3 is TGTGCCAGCAGCTTACATGCGGACAGACTCAATCAGCCCCAGCATTTT.

The rearrangement links TRBV5-1 to TRBJ2-7; 9 bases agree with TRBD1. Germline V gives CDR1 SGHRS, CDR2 YFSETQ. The CDR3 has 15 amino acids. J gave up 4 bases and V 5 bases, and 10 bases lay outside the gene matches. CDR3 sequence reads: CASRPGDRVQYEQYF. For the CDR3, the DNA is TGCGCCAGCAGACCGGGGGACAGGGTACAATACGAGCAGTACTTC.

This chain joins TRBV5-4 and TRBJ1-2; D might be TRBD1 (5 bases). V was cut by 7 bases and J by 4 bases, with 23 bases left in between. Germline CDR1 SGHNT, CDR2 YYREEE (reference sequence). The CDR3 spans 16 residues. CDR3 sequence reads: CASSQTVGLAFYGYTF. The CDR3 DNA follows: TGTGCCAGCTCCCAGACAGTTGGATTGGCATTCTATGGCTACACCTTC.

The chain links TRBV7-9 to TRBJ2-3; D is undetermined. The CDR3 spans 13 residues. Per the germline V gene, CDR1 is SEHNR and CDR2 is FQNEAQ (reference sequence). V was shortened by 5 bases and J by 0 bases, with 6 bases between the two germline ends. This CDR3 reads CASSPDSTDTQYF. The CDR3 DNA reads TGTGCCAGCAGCCCAGATAGCACAGATACGCAGTATTTT.

The chain is built from TRBV11-2 and TRBJ1-4, with 7 bases identical to TRBD1. The CDR3 has 14 amino acids. J lost 6 bases, V lost 6 bases, and 7 bases had no gene match. The germline V gene encodes CDR1 SGHAT and CDR2 FQNNGV. CDR3 sequence: CASSPDRVYEKLFF. The CDR3 DNA follows: TGTGCCAGCAGTCCTGACAGGGTTTATGAAAAACTGTTTTTT.

This chain uses TRBV28 with TRBJ1-2, with D uncertain. Trimming cost V 6 bases and J 1 base, with 12 bases left between them. This CDR3 is 14 amino acids long. From germline, CDR1 is MDHEN and CDR2 SYDVKM. The CDR3 bases are TGTGCCAGCAGGTCAGAAACCCGTAACTATGGCTACACCTTC. Translating it yields CASRSETRNYGYTF.